This TCR beta chain is drawn from a study of post-analysis software for immune sequencing data. Study-wide results and limits: Higher frequency in patients than in controls was seen for roughly five TRBV segments, with TRBV5-6, TRBV5-1 and TRBV20-1 among them.

As to this clonotype: What it recognizes is unknown.

Each TCR beta cDNA library carried unique molecular identifiers. The source material, 1 to 10 million T cells, gave rise to roughly 0.5 million cDNA molecules. A single record per CDR3 protein comes from TCRdb applying MiXCR to the PCR reads. The data contain about 820,000 distinct CDR3 sequences, approximately 53% of them seen just once; the ten biggest clones take up approximately 4.4%. There are 16 residues in the CDR3. V lost 0 bases and J 4 bases, leaving 16 bases between the germline ends. Germline V gene lookup returns CDR1 SGHRS and CDR2 YFSETQ. The chain couples TRBV5-1 to TRBJ2-5; weak D call: TRBD2 (5 bases). Sequenced: blood. The sequence was collected from a girl aged 10-17 years with multiple sclerosis. The CDR3 region is CASSLDPQRPPETQYF. In DNA, the CDR3 is TGCGCCAGCAGCTTGGATCCCCAGCGGCCCCCAGAGACCCAGTACTTC.